Reported below is one T cell receptor beta chain. Other DNA sequences in the same sample also yield this CDR3. The record originates from a study of blood T cell repertoires in COVID-19. Using immunoSEQ multiplex PCR, the repertoire was profiled, and TCRdb retains in-frame clones only, with some absent. This sample has approximately 140,000 clones, with over 80% found just once. The CDR3 is made up of 13 amino acids. Trimming left V 7 bases short and J 6 bases short, with 12 bases between. Germline lookup yields CDR1 LGHNT and CDR2 FRNRAP. Sequenced: peripheral blood. The chain couples TRBV12-5 to TRBJ2-2, with D unresolved. The TCR originated in a man aged 60 to 69 with active or convalescent COVID-19. The CDR3 is CASAKRESGELFF. The CDR3 nucleotides are TGTGCTAGTGCCAAACGCGAGTCCGGGGAGCTGTTTTTT.